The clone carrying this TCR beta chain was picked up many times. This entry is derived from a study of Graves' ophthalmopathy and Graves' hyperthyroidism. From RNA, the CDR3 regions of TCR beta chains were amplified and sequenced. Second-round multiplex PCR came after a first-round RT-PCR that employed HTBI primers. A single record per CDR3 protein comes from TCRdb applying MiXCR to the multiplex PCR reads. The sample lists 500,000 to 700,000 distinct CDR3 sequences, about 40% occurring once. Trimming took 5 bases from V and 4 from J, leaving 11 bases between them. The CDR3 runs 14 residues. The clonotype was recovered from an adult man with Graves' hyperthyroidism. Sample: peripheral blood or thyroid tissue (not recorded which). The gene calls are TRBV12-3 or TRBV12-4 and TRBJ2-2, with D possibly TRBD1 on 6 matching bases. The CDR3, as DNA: TGTGCCAGCAGTCCTGGACAGCCCACCGGGGAGCTGTTTTTT. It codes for CASSPGQPTGELFF.